A selection of T cell receptor beta chains follows, all from one sample in a study of blood T cell repertoires in COVID-19. Here immunoSEQ multiplex PCR was the method, and the copy in TCRdb shows in-frame clones only, minus some. The sample holds roughly 180,000 clones; under 85% are singletons and the top ten take 17%. Input material: peripheral blood. The receptors were sampled from a man aged 55-75 years with active or convalescent COVID-19. Both conserved end residues are part of each CDR3.

J | V | CDR3
TRBJ2-1 | TRBV6-4 | CATRTTLASNEQFF
TRBJ1-5 | TRBV19 | CASSETGGEGQPQHF
TRBJ1-5 | TRBV5-1 | CASSPVGGHSNQPQHF
TRBJ1-2 | TRBV25-1 | CASSDTGDPEGYTF
TRBJ2-7 | TRBV12-3/TRBV12-4 | CASSPGSYEQYF
TRBJ2-5 | TRBV2 | CASRARSGGYQETQYF
TRBJ2-5 | TRBV3-1/TRBV3-2 | CASSQEAGYQETQYF
TRBJ2-7 | TRBV10-3 | CAISERALEYEQYF
TRBJ2-1 | TRBV27 | CASSRLSGSEHNEQFF
TRBJ1-5 | TRBV6-2/TRBV6-3 | CASSLDTNQPQHF
TRBJ2-7 | TRBV23-1 | CASSPLRRISEQYF
TRBJ2-6 | TRBV27 | CASSPGDRIGANVLTF
TRBJ2-1 | TRBV6-1 | CASSELYGQGLYEQFF
TRBJ1-1 | TRBV28 | CASDDRAVTEAFF
TRBJ1-2 | TRBV7-8 | CASSATEISANYGYTF
TRBJ2-5 | TRBV2 | CASLPVGGLQETQYF
TRBJ2-7 | TRBV20-1 | CSATVSYEQYF
TRBJ1-5 | TRBV24-1 | CATSDPGQYNQPQHF
TRBJ2-7 | TRBV4-1 | CASSQVAGGKDEQYF